One and the same sample provided the 7 T cell receptor beta chains below, sequenced in a study of cytomegalovirus exposure and HLA in healthy donors. Amplification used 60 Vbeta primers and 13 Jbeta primers. Profiling relied on immunoSEQ multiplex PCR, and the TCRdb table lists in-frame clones only, not all of them. The table records about 94,000 clones, roughly 80% of them present only once. The sample taken for sequencing was PBMCs. The receptors shown here come from a human donor in good health.

The chain couples TRBV10-3 to TRBJ2-7; weak D call: TRBD2 (7 bases). Germline values: CDR1 ENHRY, CDR2 SYGVKD. V lost 5 bases and J lost 2, with 22 bases in between. The CDR3 extends over 17 amino acids. The CDR3 region has the DNA TGTGCCATCAGTTTCGCCGCGGGGGCAGAAGCTCCCTACGAGCAGTACTTC. Translating it yields CAISFAAGAEAPYEQYF.

V is TRBV4-2 and J is TRBJ2-3; 8 bases match TRBD1. CDR1 is LGHNA and CDR2 is YNFKEQ in the germline V gene. This CDR3 spans 16 amino acids. Trimming cost V 2 bases and J 2 bases; bases outside gene matches: 6. The CDR3 bases are TGTGCCAGCAGCCAATTGACAGGGGTCACCACAGATACGCAGTATTTT. It translates to CASSQLTGVTTDTQYF.

J is TRBJ2-1 and V is TRBV5-1, with TRBD2 matching 9 bases. This CDR3 is built from 16 residues. V shed 4 bases, J shed 9 bases, and the junction held 14 bases outside the gene matches. Germline V gene data show CDR1 as SGHRS and CDR2 as YFSETQ. The CDR3: CASSVEWAGGRREQFF. The CDR3 coding sequence is TGCGCCAGCAGCGTCGAATGGGCGGGGGGGCGACGTGAGCAGTTCTTC. Full variable domain (rest looked up from reference TRBV5-1 and TRBJ2-1): KAGVTQTPRYLIKTRGQQVTLSCSPISGHRSVSWYQQTPGQGLQFLFEYFSETQRNKGNFPGRFSGRQFSNSRSEMNVSTLELGDSALYLCASSVEWAGGRREQFFGPGTRLTVL.

This clone was observed a single time. The V gene is TRBV5-1, the J gene TRBJ2-1, with D tentatively TRBD2 (6 bases). The germline V gene has CDR1 SGHRS and CDR2 YFSETQ. The length of the CDR3 is 13 residues. With 5 bases removed from V and 5 bases from J, the gap between germline ends came to 11 bases. The CDR3 here is CASRLAPNNEQFF. CDR3 coding DNA: TGCGCCAGCAGGCTAGCGCCCAACAATGAGCAGTTCTTC.

The table lists this clone with a count of one. V is TRBV4-1 and J is TRBJ2-3; 10 nucleotides line up with TRBD2. This CDR3 has 16 residues. Losses at the gene ends were 5 bases for V and 5 bases for J; bases not matched to a gene: 10. CDR1 and CDR2 from the germline V gene are MGHRA and YSYEKL. This CDR3 reads CASSVVRVAGGDTQYF. CDR3 DNA: TGCGCCAGCAGCGTCGTACGGGTAGCGGGGGGAGATACGCAGTATTTT.

This rearrangement joins TRBV27 to TRBJ2-5, with D tentatively TRBD1 (6 bases). The length of the CDR3 is 14 residues. Trimming shortened V by 5 bases and J by 5 bases, and 15 bases separated the two germline ends. The V gene's germline CDR1 is MNHEY and CDR2 SMNVEV (reference sequence). CDR3 region: CASSQLGAGETQYF. CDR3 in DNA: TGTGCCAGCAGTCAATTGGGGGCTGGGGAGACCCAGTACTTC.

This rearrangement joins TRBV28 to TRBJ1-5; 7 nucleotides line up with TRBD1. This CDR3 spans 18 amino acids. Germline V gene sequence: CDR1 MDHEN, CDR2 SYDVKM. The V gene end was trimmed by 8 bases and the J gene end by 1 base; junction bases not matched to a gene: 17. This CDR3 reads CASAPRTGWSGSNQPQHF. CDR3 bases: TGTGCCAGCGCTCCTAGGACAGGTTGGTCGGGCAGCAATCAGCCCCAGCATTTT.